The clone carrying this T cell receptor (beta chain) has at least ten counts. This sample was included in a study of low-dose radiotherapy and immunotherapy resistance in tumors. The CDR3 is 13 amino acids. V lost 4 bases, J lost 0 bases, and 7 bases lay in between. The germline CDR1 and CDR2 sequences are SQVTM and ANQGSEA. This sample's time point: after trial treatment. Treatment here: LDRT plus nivolumab, ipilimumab, low-dose cyclophosphamide and aspirin (RACIN trial). Priming of first-strand cDNA relied on TRAV- and TRBV-specific primers (covering alpha and beta chains). Amplification, which lasted roughly 20 PCR cycles, used a constant-region primer and V-primer adapter to amplify TCRs. TCRdb re-derived calls from the reads in MiXCR, one entry per CDR3 protein. This sample has tens of thousands of distinct CDR3 sequences, with roughly 19% found just once.

This sequence joins TRBV29-1 and TRBJ1-3; D uncertain. The source was PBMCs, collected after low-dose radiotherapy plus immunotherapy. This TCR derives from a female donor with ovarian cancer. The CDR3 loop reads CSVAMTSGNTIYF. Written as DNA, the CDR3 is TGCAGCGTTGCGATGACCTCTGGAAACACCATATATTTT.